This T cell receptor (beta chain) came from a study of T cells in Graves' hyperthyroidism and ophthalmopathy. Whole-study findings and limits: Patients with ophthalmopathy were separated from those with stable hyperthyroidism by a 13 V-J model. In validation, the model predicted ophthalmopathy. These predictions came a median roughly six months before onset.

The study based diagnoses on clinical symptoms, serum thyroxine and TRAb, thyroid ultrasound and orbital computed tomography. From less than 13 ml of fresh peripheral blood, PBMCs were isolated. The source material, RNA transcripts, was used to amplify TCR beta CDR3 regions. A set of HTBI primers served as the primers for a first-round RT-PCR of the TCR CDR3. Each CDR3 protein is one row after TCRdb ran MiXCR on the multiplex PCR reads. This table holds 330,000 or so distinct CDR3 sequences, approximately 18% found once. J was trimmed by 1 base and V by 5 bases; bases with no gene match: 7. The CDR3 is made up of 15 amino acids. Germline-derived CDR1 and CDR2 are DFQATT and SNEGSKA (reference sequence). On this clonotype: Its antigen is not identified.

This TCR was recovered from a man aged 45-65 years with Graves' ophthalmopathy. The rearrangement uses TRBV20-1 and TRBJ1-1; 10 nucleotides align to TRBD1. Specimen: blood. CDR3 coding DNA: TGCAGTGCTCCAGTGACAGGGGGCAAGAACACTGAAGCTTTCTTT. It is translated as CSAPVTGGKNTEAFF.